This TCR beta chain was sequenced during a study of blood T cell repertoires in COVID-19. Here immunoSEQ multiplex PCR was the method, and the copy in TCRdb shows in-frame clones only, minus some. Among roughly 200,000 clones listed, 75% to 85% were seen once. Per the germline V gene, CDR1 is SGHNT and CDR2 is YENEEA. CDR3 length equals 18 residues. V shed 0 bases and J 4 bases; nucleotides not matched to a gene: 6. The chain combines TRBV11-3 with TRBJ2-2; 12 bases agree with TRBD1. The clonotype comes from a woman aged 30 to 39 with COVID-19, enrolled during active disease. The material sequenced was peripheral blood. The CDR3 here is CASSLDRGQGAITGELFF. DNA of the CDR3: TGTGCCAGCAGCTTAGATCGGGGACAGGGGGCGATCACCGGGGAGCTGTTTTTT.